These T cell receptor beta chains were read from a single sample in a study of human thymus T cells. TCRdb's copy holds only in-frame clones and misses some; the assay was immunoSEQ multiplex PCR. The sample has approximately 46,000 clones; roughly 94% are singletons. Sequences were obtained from blood. All receptors derive from a girl under two years old with a congenital heart defect but otherwise immunologically healthy. Both conserved end residues are part of each CDR3. D genes are given only for firm matches. A row's size may be missing; if present it is once, few, many or a size class.

>TRBV19|TRBJ2-1|-|TRBD2
TGTGCCAGTAGTACACACCCGGGACTAGCGCACTACAATGAGCAGTTCTTC
CASSTHPGLAHYNEQFF
>TRBV28|TRBJ2-7|-|-
TGTGCCAGCAGTCCCAGGGCGGGGCAGTACTTC
CASSPRAGQYF
>TRBV18|TRBJ2-3|-|-
TGTGCCAGCTCACGGGGCAGGTCCACAGATACGCAGTATTTT
CASSRGRSTDTQYF
>TRBV2|TRBJ1-1|-|TRBD1
TGTGCCAGCAGTCGTACAGGGGGTCCTGAAGCTTTCTTT
CASSRTGGPEAFF
>TRBV7-6|TRBJ1-1|-|-
TGTGCCAGCAGCTCGGACCTTTCGGTGGCTGAAGCTTTCTTT
CASSSDLSVAEAFF
>TRBV11-2|TRBJ1-1|-|-
TGTGCCAGCAGCTTTGAAGGGGGAGGGACTGAAGCTTTCTTT
CASSFEGGGTEAFF
>TRBV28|TRBJ2-1|-|-
TGTGCCAGCAGCTCAACGCTTGAAAGAGAGCAGTTCTTC
CASSSTLEREQFF
>TRBV5-1|TRBJ2-7|-|TRBD2
TGCGCCAGCAGCTTGACTAGCGGCCCCTACGAGCAGTACTTC
CASSLTSGPYEQYF
>TRBV9|TRBJ1-2|-|TRBD1
TGTGCCAGCAGCGTCGGACAGGCCTATGGCTACACCTTC
CASSVGQAYGYTF
>TRBV5-4|TRBJ2-3|-|-
TGTGCCAGCAGCCCTAGAAGCGGGTTAGGCACAGATACGCAGTATTTT
CASSPRSGLGTDTQYF
>TRBV5-1|TRBJ2-2|-|TRBD1
TGCGCCAGCTTTTCCGGACAGGGATACACCGGGGAGCTGTTTTTT
CASFSGQGYTGELFF
>TRBV5-1|TRBJ1-1|-|-
TGCGCCAGCAGCTTAAAAGGGCAGGTGAACACTGAAGCTTTCTTT
CASSLKGQVNTEAFF
>TRBV4-1|TRBJ2-5|-|TRBD2
TGCGCCAGCAGCCTCTTGGGACTACCTTTGAAAGAGACCCAGTACTTC
CASSLLGLPLKETQYF
>TRBV30|TRBJ2-7|-|TRBD2
TGTGCCTGGAAGGGGAGAATAGCGGGAGGGTCAGCCTACGAGCAGTACTTC
CAWKGRIAGGSAYEQYF
>TRBV18|TRBJ1-6|-|-
TGTGCCAGCTCACCCGGCTCCTATAATTCACCCCTCCACTTT
CASSPGSYNSPLHF
>TRBV7-2|TRBJ1-4|-|-
TGTGCCAGCAGCTTACCCGGAGGGACTAATGAAAAACTGTTTTTT
CASSLPGGTNEKLFF
>TRBV7-2|TRBJ2-7|-|-
TGTGCCAGCAGCTTTATCCGACTAGTTCCCTACGAGCAGTACTTC
CASSFIRLVPYEQYF
>TRBV5-5|TRBJ1-5|-|-
TGTGCCAGCAGCTTAATAGACAGATCCTCTCTTAGCAATCAGCCCCAGCATTTT
CASSLIDRSSLSNQPQHF
>TRBV18|TRBJ2-6|-|TRBD1
TGTGCCAGCTCACCCACGACAGGGATCCGTTTCTCTGGGGCCAACGTCCTGACTTTC
CASSPTTGIRFSGANVLTF
>TRBV2|TRBJ2-7|-|-
TGTGCCAGCAGTAGCACAGCCTACGAGCAGTACTTC
CASSSTAYEQYF
>TRBV7-9|TRBJ2-2|once|-
TGTGCCAGCAGCTTAGGGAGGACGGGGGCCGCGAACACCGGGGAGCTGTTTTTT
CASSLGRTGAANTGELFF
>TRBV5-3|TRBJ1-4|-|-
TGTGCCAGAAGCTTGGATTCAGTGGGGGGGCTTAGGGAGCCCCGAGGTGAAAAACTGTTTTTT
CARSLDSVGGLREPRGEKLFF
>TRBV5-6|TRBJ2-7|-|-
TGTGCCAGCAGCTGGGCTGGCTACCCAACCTACGAGCAGTACTTC
CASSWAGYPTYEQYF
>TRBV29-1|TRBJ2-3|-|-
TGCAGCGTTGGAAAGCGATTGGGGGATACGCAGTATTTT
CSVGKRLGDTQYF
>TRBV28|TRBJ1-4|-|TRBD1
TGTGCCAGCAGTTTAAACGGAGGGGGCGTGTATGAAAAACTGTTTTTT
CASSLNGGGVYEKLFF
>TRBV7-9|TRBJ2-2|once|-
TGTGCCAGCAGCTTAACGGGAGCGGCGACCGGGGAGCTGTTTTTT
CASSLTGAATGELFF
>TRBV7-3|TRBJ1-2|once|TRBD1
TGTGCCAGCAGCTTAAGGTTCTGGTTTTGGGCAGGGGGCTGGTATGGCTACACCTTC
CASSLRFWFWAGGWYGYTF
>TRBV5-6|TRBJ2-3|-|-
TGTGCCAGCAGCTTGAGGAGACTAAACAAGTTCACAGATACGCAGTATTTT
CASSLRRLNKFTDTQYF
>TRBV6-5|TRBJ1-2|-|-
TGTGCCAGCAGTGTGCGACAGGTGAACTATGGCTACACCTTC
CASSVRQVNYGYTF
>TRBV6-5|TRBJ1-2|-|-
TGTGCCAGCAGTTACAGTGGGGTTCGCTATGGCTACACCTTC
CASSYSGVRYGYTF
>TRBV11-3|TRBJ2-1|-|TRBD2
TGTGCCAGCAGCTTATCAGCGGGGGGCTCCTACAATGAGCAGTTCTTC
CASSLSAGGSYNEQFF